The 12 T cell receptor beta chains in this list originate from one sample, sequenced in a study of control samples from healthy donors and cancer patients. Here immunoSEQ multiplex PCR was the method, and the copy in TCRdb shows in-frame clones only, minus some. This sample has roughly 120,000 clones; about 93% occur once, and the top ten carry over 2.5%. The sequenced sample consisted of blood. All receptors derive from a man younger than 45 in good health.

The J gene is TRBJ1-1, the V gene TRBV27, with D unresolved. The CDR3 loop spans 17 amino acids. Per the germline V gene, CDR1 is MNHEY and CDR2 is SMNVEV (reference sequence). The V and J ends lost 1 base and 0 bases respectively, with 15 bases between them. CDR3 sequence (DNA): TGTGCCAGCAGTTTATTGCCCGGAGGACTGATGAACACTGAAGCTTTCTTT. It is translated as CASSLLPGGLMNTEAFF.

V usage is TRBV27 and J usage is TRBJ1-1; maybe TRBD1 (6 bases). Trimming shortened V by 2 bases and J by 4 bases, and 11 bases separated the two germline ends. In germline, CDR1 is MNHEY, CDR2 SMNVEV (reference sequence). The CDR3 runs to 14 residues. CDR3 nucleotides: TGTGCCAGCAGTTTAATTGGGGGGCCCACTGAAGCTTTCTTT. This sequence encodes CASSLIGGPTEAFF.

V gene TRBV6-5 combines with J gene TRBJ2-2; D not certain. The germline V and J ends were trimmed by 8 bases and 7 bases, with 5 bases remaining between them. The CDR3 totals 10 residues. Per the germline V gene, CDR1 is MNHEY and CDR2 is SVGAGI. The CDR3 loop reads CASGYGELFF. The CDR3 DNA follows: TGTGCCAGCGGGTACGGGGAGCTGTTTTTT.

The chain links TRBV21-1 to TRBJ1-6. TRBV21-1 is labeled a pseudogene. The CDR3 totals 21 residues. The chain's CDR3 is CASSLPSGPSLGRSYNSPLHF. The CDR3 DNA reads TGTGCCAGCAGCCTCCCCTCCGGGCCCAGCTTGGGCCGCTCCTATAATTCACCCCTCCACTTT.

Here the CDR3 DNA reads TGTGCCAGCAGCTTAAGGACAGGGGCAAACACTGAAGCTTTCTTT. Encoded protein: CASSLRTGANTEAFF. The J gene is TRBJ1-1, the V gene TRBV7-2, with 9 bases fitting TRBD1. The CDR3 has 15 amino acids. Losses at the gene ends were 2 bases for V and 2 bases for J; bases not matched to a gene: 3. The germline V gene has CDR1 SGHTA and CDR2 FQGNSA. Supplemented by reference TRBV7-2 and TRBJ1-1, the full variable domain reads GAGVSQSPSNKVTEKGKDVELRCDPISGHTALYWYRQSLGQGLEFLIYFQGNSAPDKSGLPSDRFSAERTGGSVSTLTIQRTQQEDSAVYLCASSLRTGANTEAFFGQGTRLTVV.

The chain carries TRBV7-2 and TRBJ2-5; D might be TRBD2 (6 bases). This CDR3 spans 15 amino acids. Trimming left V 3 bases short and J 4 bases short, with 15 bases between. From germline, CDR1 is SGHTA and CDR2 FQGNSA. CDR3 loop: CASSFQAGRLETQYF. The DNA of the CDR3 is TGTGCCAGCAGCTTTCAGGCAGGGAGGCTAGAGACCCAGTACTTC.

This chain connects TRBV12-3 or TRBV12-4 to TRBJ2-7; TRBD1 or TRBD2 may be the D gene (5 bases each). The CDR3 extends over 12 amino acids. Trimming shortened V by 4 bases and J by 6 bases, and 10 bases separated the two germline ends. The CDR3 coding sequence is TGTGCCAGCAGTTATCAGGGAGCCGAGCAGTACGTC. It yields the protein CASSYQGAEQYV.

The chain joins TRBV29-1 to TRBJ1-4; no clear D gene. This CDR3 has 13 amino acids. V lost 6 bases and J 0 bases, leaving 8 bases between the germline ends. Germline assignment: CDR1 SQVTM and CDR2 ANQGSEA. CDR3 amino acids: CSVLLATNEKLFF. In nucleotides, the CDR3 is TGCAGCGTACTACTTGCAACTAATGAAAAACTGTTTTTT. Filled out from reference TRBV29-1 and TRBJ1-4, the complete variable domain reads SAVISQKPSRDICQRGTSLTIQCQVDSQVTMMFWYRQQPGQSLTLIATANQGSEATYESGFVIDKFPISRPNLTFSTLTVSNMSPEDSSIYLCSVLLATNEKLFFGSGTQLSVL.

This rearrangement joins TRBV19 to TRBJ1-1; D remains unclear. The V end lost 4 bases, the J end lost 0 bases, and 9 bases lay between the germline ends. The CDR3 spans 14 residues. Germline V lookup: CDR1 LNHDA, CDR2 SQIVND (reference sequence). Here the CDR3 reads CASSSGRMNTEAFF. The CDR3 region has the DNA TGTGCCAGTAGTAGCGGGAGAATGAACACTGAAGCTTTCTTT.

This clone was picked up a small number of times. The chain links TRBV2 to TRBJ1-5; no reliable D call. Germline V gene sequence: CDR1 SNHLY, CDR2 FYNNEI. This CDR3 contains 15 residues. V was shortened by 2 bases and J by 2 bases, with 10 bases between the two germline ends. The CDR3 bases are TGTGCCAGCAGTGAAACGAAAGGCCGCAATCAGCCCCAGCATTTT. Amino acid sequence: CASSETKGRNQPQHF.

The chain has TRBV5-4 and TRBJ2-3, with a possible D match to TRBD2 (5 bases). CDR3 length equals 15 residues. Germline assignment: CDR1 SGHNT and CDR2 YYREEE (reference sequence). V dropped 2 bases and J dropped 3 bases, with 13 bases sitting between them. DNA of the CDR3: TGTGCCAGCAGCTTAGCGTTTGGCGGGACAGATACGCAGTATTTT. Translated, it gives CASSLAFGGTDTQYF.

The gene calls are TRBV3-1 (or the pseudogene TRBV3-2) and TRBJ2-3; a weak D match, TRBD1 (5 bases). The CDR3 spans 14 residues. V was shortened by 4 bases and J by 6 bases, with 14 bases between the two germline ends. Per germline, CDR1 LGHDT and CDR2 YNNKEL (reference sequence). CDR3 amino acids: CASSRQDTPDTQYF. DNA of the CDR3: TGTGCCAGCAGCCGTCAGGACACACCGGATACGCAGTATTTT.